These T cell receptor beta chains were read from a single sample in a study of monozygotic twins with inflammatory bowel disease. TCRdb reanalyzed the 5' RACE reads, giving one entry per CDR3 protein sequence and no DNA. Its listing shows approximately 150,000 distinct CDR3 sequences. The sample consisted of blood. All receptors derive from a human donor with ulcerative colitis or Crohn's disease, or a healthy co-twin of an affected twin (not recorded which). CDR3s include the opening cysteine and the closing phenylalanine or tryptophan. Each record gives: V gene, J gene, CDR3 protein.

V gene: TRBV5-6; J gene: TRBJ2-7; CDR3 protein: CASSLARGTYEQYF
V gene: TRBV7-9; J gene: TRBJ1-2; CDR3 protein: CASSFGTWYTF
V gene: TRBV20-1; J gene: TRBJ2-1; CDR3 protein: CSAAKGLAGGVPYNEQFF
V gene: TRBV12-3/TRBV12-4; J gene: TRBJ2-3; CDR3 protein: CASSLDLWGGGTSTDTQYF
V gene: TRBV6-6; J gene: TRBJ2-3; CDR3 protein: CASSYSNGDTQYF
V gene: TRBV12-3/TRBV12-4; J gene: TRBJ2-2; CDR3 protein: CASTPLGAGRTGELFF
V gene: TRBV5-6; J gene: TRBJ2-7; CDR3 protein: CASSLQVYEQYF
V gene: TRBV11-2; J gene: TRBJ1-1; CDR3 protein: CASSLDGGPGDTEAFF
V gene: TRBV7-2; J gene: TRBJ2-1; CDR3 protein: CASSLNPGEGNEQFF
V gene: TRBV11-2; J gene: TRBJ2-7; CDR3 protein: CASSRYREYEQYF
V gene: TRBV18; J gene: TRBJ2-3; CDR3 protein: CASSPPLGAGTDTQYF
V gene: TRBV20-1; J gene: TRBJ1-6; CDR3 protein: CSAPDASTYNSPLHF
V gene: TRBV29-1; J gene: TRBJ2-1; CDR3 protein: CSGTGLAGVDEQFF
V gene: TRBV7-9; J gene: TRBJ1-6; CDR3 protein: CASSSAGTDNSPLHF
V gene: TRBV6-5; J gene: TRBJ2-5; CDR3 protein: CASKGPGETQYF
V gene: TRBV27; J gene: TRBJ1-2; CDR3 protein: CASTRTGASYGYTF
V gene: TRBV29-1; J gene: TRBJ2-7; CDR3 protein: CSVDTGWVGEQYF
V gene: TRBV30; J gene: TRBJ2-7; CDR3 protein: CAWGRDGSYEQYF
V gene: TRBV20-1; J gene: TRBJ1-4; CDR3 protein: CSARGRTVEGQVFF
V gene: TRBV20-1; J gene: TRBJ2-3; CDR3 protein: CSASFSDTQYF
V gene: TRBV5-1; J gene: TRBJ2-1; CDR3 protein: CASSQDYNEQFF
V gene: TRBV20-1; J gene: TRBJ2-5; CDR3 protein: CSARVSVFETQYF
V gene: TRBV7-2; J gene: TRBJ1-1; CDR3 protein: CASSLKRGTEAFF
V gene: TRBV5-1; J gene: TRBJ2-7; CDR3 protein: CASSSDRGLSYEQYF
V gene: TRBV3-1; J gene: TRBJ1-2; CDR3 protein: CASSQRDRGPYGYTF
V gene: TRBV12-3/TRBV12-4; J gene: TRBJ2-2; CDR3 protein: CAIDRGPNTGELFF
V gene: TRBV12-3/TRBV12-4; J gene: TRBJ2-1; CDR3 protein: CASTPRRPAPGSYEQFF
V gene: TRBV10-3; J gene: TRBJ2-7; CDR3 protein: CAISSGTVQYF
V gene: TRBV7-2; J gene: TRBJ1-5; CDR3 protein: CASSLDGGYDQPQHF
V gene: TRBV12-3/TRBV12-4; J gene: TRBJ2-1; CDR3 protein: CASSRRRARDNEQFF
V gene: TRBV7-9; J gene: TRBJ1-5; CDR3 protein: CASSAWGGNQPQHF
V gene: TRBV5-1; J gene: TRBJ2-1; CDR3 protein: CASSFGDPRDRAYNEQFF
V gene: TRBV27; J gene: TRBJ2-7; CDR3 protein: CASTLDRDSYEQYF
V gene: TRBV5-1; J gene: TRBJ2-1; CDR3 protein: CASSMTSGRANEQFF
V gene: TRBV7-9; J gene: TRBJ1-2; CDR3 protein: CASSLEQYNYGYTF
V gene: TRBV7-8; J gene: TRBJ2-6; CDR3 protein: CASSSPRTGANVLTF
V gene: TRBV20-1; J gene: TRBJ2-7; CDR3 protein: CSARPTSGGSYEQYF
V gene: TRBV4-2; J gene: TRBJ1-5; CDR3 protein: CASSQARGPQHF
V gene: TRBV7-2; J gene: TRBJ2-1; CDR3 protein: CASSHSSYNEQFF
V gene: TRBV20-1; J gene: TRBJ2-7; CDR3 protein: CSASKDASSYEQYF
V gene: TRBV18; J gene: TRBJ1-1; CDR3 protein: CASSPPGAGPANTEAFF
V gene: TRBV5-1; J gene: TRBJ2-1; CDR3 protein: CASSLDTSGGALEQFF
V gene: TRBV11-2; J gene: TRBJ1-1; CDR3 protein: CASSLTNRGTEAFF
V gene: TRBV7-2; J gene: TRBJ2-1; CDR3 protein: CASATQRDLSYNEQFF
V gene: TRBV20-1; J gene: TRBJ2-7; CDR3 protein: CSARDLTQDEQYF